A selection of T cell receptor beta chains follows, all from one sample in a study of shared clonotypes between healthy human individuals. Method: immunoSEQ multiplex PCR; TCRdb's copy keeps in-frame clones and lacks some. The sample shows 2 million to 2.5 million clones, about 95% of them seen only once. The source material was naive CD4+ T cells sorted from blood. These receptors were collected from a man aged 18 to 29 in good health. Each CDR3 is given with its conserved first and last residue. Fields, in order: J gene, V gene, CDR3 protein.

J: TRBJ2-2
V: TRBV6-5
CDR3: CASSFLTTTGELFF

J: TRBJ2-1
V: TRBV5-4
CDR3: CASSLPLAKDNEQFF

J: TRBJ2-7
V: TRBV27
CDR3: CASTSLAGSYEQYF

J: TRBJ2-2
V: TRBV5-1
CDR3: CASSSSPGQINTGELFF

J: TRBJ2-2
V: TRBV18
CDR3: CASSPRLAGSTGELFF

J: TRBJ2-5
V: TRBV5-1
CDR3: CASSRRGAAETQYF

J: TRBJ2-2
V: TRBV6-1
CDR3: CASSEATAVVAGELFF

J: TRBJ2-1
V: TRBV5-1
CDR3: CASSTPGVEQFF

J: TRBJ2-1
V: TRBV2
CDR3: CASSQLGGSYNEQFF

J: TRBJ2-2
V: TRBV27
CDR3: CASSLQGLGNTGELFF

J: TRBJ1-6
V: TRBV19
CDR3: CASSIAEKRWGSPLHF

J: TRBJ2-2
V: TRBV18
CDR3: CASSPGAGELFF